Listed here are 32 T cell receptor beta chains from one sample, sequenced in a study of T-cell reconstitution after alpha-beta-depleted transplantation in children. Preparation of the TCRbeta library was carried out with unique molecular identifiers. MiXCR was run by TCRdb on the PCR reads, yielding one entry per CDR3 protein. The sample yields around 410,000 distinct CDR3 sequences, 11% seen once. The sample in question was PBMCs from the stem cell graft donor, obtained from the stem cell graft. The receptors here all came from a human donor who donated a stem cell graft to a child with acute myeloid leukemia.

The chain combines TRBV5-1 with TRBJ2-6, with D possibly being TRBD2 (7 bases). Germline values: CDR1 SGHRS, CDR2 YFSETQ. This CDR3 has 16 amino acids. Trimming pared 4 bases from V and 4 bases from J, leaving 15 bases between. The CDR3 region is CASSVDSGNGANVLTF. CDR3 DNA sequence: TGCGCCAGCAGCGTGGACAGCGGGAACGGGGCCAACGTCCTGACTTTC.

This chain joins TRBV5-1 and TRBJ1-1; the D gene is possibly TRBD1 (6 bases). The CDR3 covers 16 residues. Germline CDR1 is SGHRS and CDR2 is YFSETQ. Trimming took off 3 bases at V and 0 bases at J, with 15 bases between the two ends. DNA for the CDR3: TGCGCCAGCAGCTACGGAGGGAGGGGGATGAACACTGAAGCTTTCTTT. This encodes CASSYGGRGMNTEAFF.

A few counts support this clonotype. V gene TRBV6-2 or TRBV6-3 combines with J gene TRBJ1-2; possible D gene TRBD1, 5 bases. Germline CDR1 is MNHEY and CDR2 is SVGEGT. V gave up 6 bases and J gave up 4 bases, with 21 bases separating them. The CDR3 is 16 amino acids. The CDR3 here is CASRKLPSGRSYGYTF. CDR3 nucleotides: TGTGCCAGCAGGAAACTCCCATCGGGACGGAGCTATGGCTACACCTTC.

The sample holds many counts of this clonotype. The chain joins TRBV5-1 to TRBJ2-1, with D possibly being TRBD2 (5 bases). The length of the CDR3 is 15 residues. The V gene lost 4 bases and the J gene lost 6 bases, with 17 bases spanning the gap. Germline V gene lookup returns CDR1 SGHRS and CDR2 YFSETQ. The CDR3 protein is CASSPAGRLLNEQFF. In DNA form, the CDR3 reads TGCGCCAGCAGCCCGGCGGGTCGGCTCCTCAATGAGCAGTTCTTC.

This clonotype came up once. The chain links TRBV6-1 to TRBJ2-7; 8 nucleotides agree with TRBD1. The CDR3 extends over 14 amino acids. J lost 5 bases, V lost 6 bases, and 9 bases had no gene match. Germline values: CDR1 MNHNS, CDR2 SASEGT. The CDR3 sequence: CASRDQGAKDEQYF. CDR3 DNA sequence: TGTGCCAGCAGGGACCAGGGGGCAAAAGACGAGCAGTACTTC.

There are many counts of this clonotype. Here the CDR3 DNA reads TGTGCCAGCAGCTCCGGACAGGGGATGGGGCAGCCCCAGCATTTT. Protein sequence: CASSSGQGMGQPQHF. The chain joins TRBV6-1 to TRBJ1-5; the match to TRBD1 covers 9 bases. J gave up 7 bases and V 6 bases, and 10 bases lay outside the gene matches. Germline CDR1 is MNHNS and CDR2 is SASEGT. The CDR3 spans 15 residues.

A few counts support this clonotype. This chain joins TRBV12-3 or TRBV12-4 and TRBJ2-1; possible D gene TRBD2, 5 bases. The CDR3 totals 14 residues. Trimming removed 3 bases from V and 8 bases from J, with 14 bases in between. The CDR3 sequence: CASSFGLGGHEQFF. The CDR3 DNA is TGTGCCAGCAGTTTTGGTCTAGGCGGGCATGAGCAGTTCTTC.

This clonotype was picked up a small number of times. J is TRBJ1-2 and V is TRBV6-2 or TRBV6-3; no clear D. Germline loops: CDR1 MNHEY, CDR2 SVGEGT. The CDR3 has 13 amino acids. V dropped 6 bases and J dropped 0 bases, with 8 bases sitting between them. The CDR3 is CASRDGTNYGYTF. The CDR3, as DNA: TGTGCCAGCAGAGACGGGACTAACTATGGCTACACCTTC.

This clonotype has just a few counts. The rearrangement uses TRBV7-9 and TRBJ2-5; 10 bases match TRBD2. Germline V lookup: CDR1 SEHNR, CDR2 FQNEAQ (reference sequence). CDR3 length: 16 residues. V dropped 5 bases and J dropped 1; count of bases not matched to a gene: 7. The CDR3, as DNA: TGTGCCAGCAGCCCAGGGGCTAGCGGGAGCCAAGAGACCCAGTACTTC. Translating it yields CASSPGASGSQETQYF.

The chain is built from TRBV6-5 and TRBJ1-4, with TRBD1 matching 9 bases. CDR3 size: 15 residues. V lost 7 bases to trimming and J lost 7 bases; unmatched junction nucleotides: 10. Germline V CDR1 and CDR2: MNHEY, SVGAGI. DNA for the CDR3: TGTGCCAGCACCGACCCGGGACAGGGTGGTGAAAAACTGTTTTTT. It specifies CASTDPGQGGEKLFF.

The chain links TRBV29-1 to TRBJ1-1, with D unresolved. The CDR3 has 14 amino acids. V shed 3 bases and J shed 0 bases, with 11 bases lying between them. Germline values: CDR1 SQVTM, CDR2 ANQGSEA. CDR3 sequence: CSVEAGPMNTEAFF. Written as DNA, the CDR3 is TGCAGCGTTGAGGCCGGCCCGATGAACACTGAAGCTTTCTTT. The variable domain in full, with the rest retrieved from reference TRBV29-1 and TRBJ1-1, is SAVISQKPSRDICQRGTSLTIQCQVDSQVTMMFWYRQQPGQSLTLIATANQGSEATYESGFVIDKFPISRPNLTFSTLTVSNMSPEDSSIYLCSVEAGPMNTEAFFGQGTRLTVV.

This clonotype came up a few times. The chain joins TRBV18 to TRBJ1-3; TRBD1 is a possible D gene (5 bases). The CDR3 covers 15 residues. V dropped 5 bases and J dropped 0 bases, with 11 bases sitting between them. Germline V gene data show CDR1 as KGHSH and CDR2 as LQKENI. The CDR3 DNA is TGTGCCAGCTCAGATCAGGGATACTCTGGAAACACCATATATTTT. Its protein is CASSDQGYSGNTIYF.

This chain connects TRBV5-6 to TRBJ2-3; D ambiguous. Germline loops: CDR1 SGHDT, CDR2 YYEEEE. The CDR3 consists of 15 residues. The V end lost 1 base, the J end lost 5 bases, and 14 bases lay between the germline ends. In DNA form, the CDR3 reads TGTGCCAGCAGCTTGTCAGAGTTTGCAATAGATACGCAGTATTTT. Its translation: CASSLSEFAIDTQYF.

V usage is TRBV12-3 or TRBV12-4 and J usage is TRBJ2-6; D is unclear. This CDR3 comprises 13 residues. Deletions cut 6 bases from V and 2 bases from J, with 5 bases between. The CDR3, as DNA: TGTGCCAGCAGGGACGCTGGGGCCAACGTCCTGACTTTC. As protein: CASRDAGANVLTF.

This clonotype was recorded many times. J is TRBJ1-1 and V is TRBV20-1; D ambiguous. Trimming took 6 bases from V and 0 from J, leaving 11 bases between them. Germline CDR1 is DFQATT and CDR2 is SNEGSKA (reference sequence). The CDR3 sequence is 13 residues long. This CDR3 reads CSALHPLNTEAFF. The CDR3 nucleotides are TGCAGTGCGTTACACCCACTGAACACTGAAGCTTTCTTT.

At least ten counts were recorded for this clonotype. CDR3 sequence reads: CSVEDPWVGANVLTF. For the CDR3, the DNA is TGCAGCGTTGAAGACCCCTGGGTCGGGGCCAACGTCCTGACTTTC. This chain links TRBV29-1 with TRBJ2-6; D not certain. The CDR3 extends over 15 amino acids. Trimming took 0 bases from V and 4 from J, leaving 10 bases between them. The V gene's germline CDR1 is SQVTM and CDR2 ANQGSEA.

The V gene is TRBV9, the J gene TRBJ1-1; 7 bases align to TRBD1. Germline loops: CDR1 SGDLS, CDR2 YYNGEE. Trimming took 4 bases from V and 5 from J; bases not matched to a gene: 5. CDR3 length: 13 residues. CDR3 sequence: CASSTTGWTEAFF. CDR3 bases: TGTGCCAGCAGCACGACAGGGTGGACTGAAGCTTTCTTT.

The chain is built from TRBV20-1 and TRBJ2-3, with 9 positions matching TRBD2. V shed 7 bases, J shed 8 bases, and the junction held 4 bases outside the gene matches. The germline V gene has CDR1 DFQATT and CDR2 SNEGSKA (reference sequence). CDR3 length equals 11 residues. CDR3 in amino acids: CSGGGGVTQYF. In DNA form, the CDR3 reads TGCAGTGGCGGGGGGGGGGTTACGCAGTATTTT.

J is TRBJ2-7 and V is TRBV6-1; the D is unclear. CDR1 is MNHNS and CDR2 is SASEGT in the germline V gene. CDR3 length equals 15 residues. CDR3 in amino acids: CASSESTAVSYEQYV. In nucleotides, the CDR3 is TGTGCCAGCAGTGAGTCCACTGCCGTCTCCTACGAACAGTACGTC.

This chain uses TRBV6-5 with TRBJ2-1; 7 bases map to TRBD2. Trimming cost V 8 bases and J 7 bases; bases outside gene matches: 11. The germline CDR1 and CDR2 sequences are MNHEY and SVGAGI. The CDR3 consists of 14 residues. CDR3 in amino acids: CASSQSGGFNEQFF. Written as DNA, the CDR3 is TGTGCCAGCTCTCAATCCGGGGGGTTTAATGAGCAGTTCTTC.

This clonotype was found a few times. The CDR3 reads CASSHGVSAGELFF. The CDR3 DNA reads TGCGCCAGCAGCCACGGGGTTAGCGCTGGGGAGCTGTTTTTT. The V and J genes are TRBV5-1 and TRBJ2-2, with D tentatively TRBD2 (5 bases). The V gene lost 4 bases and the J gene lost 8 bases, with 15 bases spanning the gap. The germline gives CDR1 SGHRS, CDR2 YFSETQ. The CDR3 contains 14 residues. The full variable domain, completed using reference TRBV5-1 and TRBJ2-2, is KAGVTQTPRYLIKTRGQQVTLSCSPISGHRSVSWYQQTPGQGLQFLFEYFSETQRNKGNFPGRFSGRQFSNSRSEMNVSTLELGDSALYLCASSHGVSAGELFFGEGSRLTVL.

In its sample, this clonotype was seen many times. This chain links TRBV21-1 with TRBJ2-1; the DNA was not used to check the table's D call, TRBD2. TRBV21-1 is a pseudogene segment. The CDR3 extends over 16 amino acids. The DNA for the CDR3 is TGTGCCAGCGCAGGTCGGAGGCCGAGCTCCTACAATGAGCAGTTCTTC. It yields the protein CASAGRRPSSYNEQFF.

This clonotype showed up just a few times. This CDR3 is CASGLRLAVKDEQFF. CDR3 DNA: TGTGCCAGCGGCCTTCGACTAGCCGTCAAAGATGAGCAGTTCTTC. The chain employs TRBV11-2 and TRBJ2-1, with TRBD2 identical over 7 bases. J gave up 8 bases and V 8 bases, and 15 bases lay outside the gene matches. CDR1 SGHAT and CDR2 FQNNGV come from the germline V gene. The CDR3 spans 15 residues.

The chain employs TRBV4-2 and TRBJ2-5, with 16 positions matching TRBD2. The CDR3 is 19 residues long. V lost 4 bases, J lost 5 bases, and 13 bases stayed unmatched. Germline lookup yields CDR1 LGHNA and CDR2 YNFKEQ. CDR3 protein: CASSPTGTSGGAVFETQYF. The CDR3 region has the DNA TGTGCCAGCAGCCCCACCGGGACTAGCGGGGGGGCCGTCTTTGAGACCCAGTACTTC.

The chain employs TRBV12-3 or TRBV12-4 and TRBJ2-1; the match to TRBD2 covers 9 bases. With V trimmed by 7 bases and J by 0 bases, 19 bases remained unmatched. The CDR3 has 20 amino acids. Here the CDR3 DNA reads TGTGCCAGCACCCTAGGGGGATCATTCAGCGGGGGGAGCTCCTACAATGAGCAGTTCTTC. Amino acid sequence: CASTLGGSFSGGSSYNEQFF.

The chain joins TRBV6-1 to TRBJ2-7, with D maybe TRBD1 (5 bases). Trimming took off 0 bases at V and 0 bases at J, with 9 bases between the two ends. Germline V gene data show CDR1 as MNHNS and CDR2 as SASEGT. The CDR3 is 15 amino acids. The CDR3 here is CASSEATASSYEQYV. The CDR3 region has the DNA TGTGCCAGCAGTGAAGCGACAGCGAGCTCCTACGAGCAGTACGTC.

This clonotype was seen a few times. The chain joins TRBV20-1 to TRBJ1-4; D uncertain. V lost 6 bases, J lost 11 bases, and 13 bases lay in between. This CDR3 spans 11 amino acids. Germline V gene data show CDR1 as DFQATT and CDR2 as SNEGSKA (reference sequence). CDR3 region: CSASEGWKLFF. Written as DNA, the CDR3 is TGCAGTGCCTCGGAAGGGTGGAAACTGTTTTTT.

The CDR3 DNA reads as TGTGCCAGCAGTTTAGCTCAGGGGATAGGTATAAAGACCCAGTACTTC. This encodes CASSLAQGIGIKTQYF. This sequence joins TRBV12-3 or TRBV12-4 and TRBJ2-5; D possibly corresponds to TRBD1 (6 bases). This CDR3 has 16 amino acids. The V end was cut by 0 bases, the J end by 6 bases, with 17 bases between.

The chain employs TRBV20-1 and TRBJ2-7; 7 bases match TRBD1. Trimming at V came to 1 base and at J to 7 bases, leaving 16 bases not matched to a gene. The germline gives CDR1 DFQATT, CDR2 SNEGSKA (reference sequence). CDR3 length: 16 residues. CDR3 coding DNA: TGCAGTGCTAGAGCCGGGACAGACATCCCTAAGGGGGAGCAGTACGTC. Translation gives CSARAGTDIPKGEQYV.

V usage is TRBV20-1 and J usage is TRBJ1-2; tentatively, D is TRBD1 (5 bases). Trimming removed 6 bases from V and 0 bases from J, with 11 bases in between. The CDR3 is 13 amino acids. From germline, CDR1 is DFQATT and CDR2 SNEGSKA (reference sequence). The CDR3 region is CSAWDGANYGYTF. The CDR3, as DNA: TGCAGTGCATGGGACGGAGCTAACTATGGCTACACCTTC.

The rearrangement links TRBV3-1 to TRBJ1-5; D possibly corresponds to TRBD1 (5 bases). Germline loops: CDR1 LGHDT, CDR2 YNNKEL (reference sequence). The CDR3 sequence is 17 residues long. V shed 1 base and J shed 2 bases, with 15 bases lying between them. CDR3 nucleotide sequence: TGTGCCAGCAGCCAAGGGGGTGGGGGGGTCGGCAATCAGCCCCAGCATTTT. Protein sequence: CASSQGGGGVGNQPQHF.

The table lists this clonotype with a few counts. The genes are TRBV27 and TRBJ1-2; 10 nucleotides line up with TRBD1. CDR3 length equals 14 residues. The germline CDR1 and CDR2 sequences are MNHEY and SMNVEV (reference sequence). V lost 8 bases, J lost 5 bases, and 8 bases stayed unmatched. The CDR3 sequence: CASWGQGIRYGYTF. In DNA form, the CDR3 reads TGTGCCAGCTGGGGACAGGGGATCCGTTATGGCTACACCTTC.